These T cell receptor beta chains were read from a single sample in a study of blood T cells in healthy people across ages. One entry per CDR3 protein results from TCRdb running MiXCR on the 5' RACE reads. Of fewer than 900,000 distinct CDR3 sequences in the sample, around 36% were seen once. Material: blood. These receptors originate from a man aged 18 to 29 in good health. CDR3s include the opening cysteine and the closing phenylalanine or tryptophan. The D gene is left open where the match is weak. Clone size is not always given. Where it is, it says once, few, many or a class for expanded clones.

CDR3nt | CDR3aa | d_gene | abundance | j_gene | v_gene
TGTGCCAGCAGTTTAGCGGGGGGGTTATCAGATACGCAGTATTTT | CASSLAGGLSDTQYF | TRBD2 | - | TRBJ2-3 | TRBV12-3/TRBV12-4
TGCAGCGTTGAAGAAAGGGCCTCCTCCTACAATGAGCAGTTCTTC | CSVEERASSYNEQFF | - | - | TRBJ2-1 | TRBV29-1
TGCAGCGCCGGGGACAGACTCTACAATGAGCAGTTCTTC | CSAGDRLYNEQFF | TRBD1 | - | TRBJ2-1 | TRBV29-1
TGCGCCAGCAGCTTGGAGGGGGGGCGTTATTCTGGCTACACCTTC | CASSLEGGRYSGYTF | - | - | TRBJ1-2 | TRBV5-1
TGTGCCTGGAGTGTAGTGGGGACGGGTGAAGCTTTCTTT | CAWSVVGTGEAFF | - | - | TRBJ1-1 | TRBV30
TGCAGTGTGCGGGTCTCTAGCGCAGATACGCAGTATTTT | CSVRVSSADTQYF | - | - | TRBJ2-3 | TRBV20-1
TGTGCCAGCAGTTTAATACGGTACCGGACAGGACGATATGAAGCTTTCTTT | CASSLIRYRTGRYEAFF | TRBD1 | few | TRBJ1-1 | TRBV12-3/TRBV12-4
TGTGCCAGCAGCCCCCCCGCCCTAGGCGGGGGGTACAATGAGCAGTTCTTC | CASSPPALGGGYNEQFF | TRBD2 | - | TRBJ2-1 | TRBV7-8
TGTGCCAGCAGCCCCGGGCAGCCATCTCAGTTCTTC | CASSPGQPSQFF | - | few | TRBJ2-1 | TRBV6-2/TRBV6-3
TGCGCCAGCAGCCAAGTTGGGGCTGGGGCCAACGTCCTGACTTTC | CASSQVGAGANVLTF | - | - | TRBJ2-6 | TRBV4-1
TGCGCCAGCAGTCGGGACGTAGGCCTTTCCCAAAACTACGAGCAGTACTTC | CASSRDVGLSQNYEQYF | - | - | TRBJ2-7 | TRBV5-1
TGTGCCAGCAGTTACTCGAAGGGACAGGGGGCCCCCAATGAGCAGTTCTTC | CASSYSKGQGAPNEQFF | TRBD1 | many | TRBJ2-1 | TRBV6-2/TRBV6-3
TGTGCCAGCAGTCCACGTGCTGGAAACACCATATATTTT | CASSPRAGNTIYF | - | - | TRBJ1-3 | TRBV12-3/TRBV12-4
TGTGCCAGCAGTCCCCCGGGACAGGGGGTTGGCGGAAACACCATATATTTT | CASSPPGQGVGGNTIYF | TRBD1 | - | TRBJ1-3 | TRBV6-6
TGTGCCAGCTCACCATCCGTCCTGACTGTGCAGGGGACACCCCTCCACTTT | CASSPSVLTVQGTPLHF | - | - | TRBJ1-6 | TRBV18
TGTGCCAGCAGCTTAGGGGGACACTTTCGGGTTGAGCAGTACTTC | CASSLGGHFRVEQYF | - | few | TRBJ2-4 | TRBV7-2
TGCAGCGTTAAGACGTGGGCGGGGGGTGAAGATACGCAGTATTTT | CSVKTWAGGEDTQYF | TRBD2 | few | TRBJ2-3 | TRBV29-1
TGCAGTGCTTCTAGGGTCCAAGAGACCCAGTACTTC | CSASRVQETQYF | - | many | TRBJ2-5 | TRBV20-1
TGTGCCAGCAGTACACTAACGGGGGCAACTAATGAAAAACTGTTTTTT | CASSTLTGATNEKLFF | - | - | TRBJ1-4 | TRBV12-3/TRBV12-4
TGTGCCAGCGGTAAACTCGGGGAGCTGTTTTTT | CASGKLGELFF | - | - | TRBJ2-2 | TRBV6-5
TGTGCCAGCAGTTATGACAGGGGTAGCAATCAGCCCCAGCATTTT | CASSYDRGSNQPQHF | TRBD1 | - | TRBJ1-5 | TRBV5-5
TGCAGTGCTAGCTGGGGGGGAGGGAACTACAATGAGCAGTTCTTC | CSASWGGGNYNEQFF | TRBD2 | - | TRBJ2-1 | TRBV20-1